This TCR beta chain was captured in a study of shared clonotypes between healthy human individuals. Study-wide results and limits: Among non-shared clonotypes, generation probabilities were lower than among those shared by all four donors. Clonotype sharing across several donors was observed for 4% to 6.5% of naive CD4 clonotypes. Naive subsets generally had larger estimated richness than memory subsets.

Germline values: CDR1 MNHNS, CDR2 SASEGT. Trimming pared 8 bases from V and 5 bases from J, leaving 16 bases between. The length of the CDR3 is 14 residues. For this clone: The antigen is unknown.

Assay used: immunoSEQ multiplex PCR; TCRdb lists only in-frame clones, some missing. The sample holds under 1,100,000 clones; around 76% are singletons and the top ten take about 1.5%. This chain links TRBV6-1 with TRBJ1-5; the D gene is possibly TRBD1 (6 bases). This TCR derives from a man between 18 and 35 years old in good health. What was sequenced was memory CD4+ T cells sorted from blood. Subset denoted: CD45RA-negative fraction. The CDR3 reads CASVGGGGHQPQHF. The CDR3 DNA reads TGTGCCAGCGTGGGAGGGGGGGGGCATCAGCCCCAGCATTTT.